The 10 T cell receptor beta chains given below trace back to one sample, sequenced in a study of T-cell reconstitution after alpha-beta-depleted transplantation in children (dated by TCRdb to the mid-2010s). The method behind the library was PCR. These reads were obtained on an Illumina HiSeq 2500. To normalize quantification of the TCRbeta repertoire, the TCR libraries were built with molecular barcoding that relied on unique molecular identifiers. TCRdb cleaned the public reads at Q25 with fastp, built clones with MiXCR and kept in-frame beta chains. Every entry covers one CDR3 protein and lists the most common genes and DNA from its rows. The sample contains over 150,000 distinct CDR3 sequences, approximately 7% of them found a single time. More than 5.5% of the sample comes from the top ten. This sample's treatment or condition label indicates: allogeneic hematopoietic cell transplantation with graft depleted of TCRalphabeta T cells and CD19 B cells.

The sample was PBMCs, taken before TCRalphabeta/CD19-depleted stem cell transplant. The receptor set was obtained from a boy aged 2-9 years with acute lymphoblastic leukemia, due to receive a stem cell transplant.

This clonotype was seen repeatedly, ten times or more. This chain connects TRBV7-9 to TRBJ1-1; the D gene is possibly TRBD1 (5 bases). This CDR3 comprises 13 residues. Germline CDR1 reads SEHNR; CDR2 reads FQNEAQ (reference sequence). Trimming pared 5 bases from V and 1 base from J, leaving 8 bases between. Written as DNA, the CDR3 is TGTGCCAGCAGCCGCACAGGGAACACTGAAGCTTTCTTT. The encoded protein is CASSRTGNTEAFF.

The chain carries TRBV28 and TRBJ2-2; no firm D call. V gave up 5 bases and J gave up 7 bases, with 14 bases separating them. Germline CDR1 reads MDHEN; CDR2 reads SYDVKM. The CDR3 runs to 14 residues. DNA for the CDR3: TGTGCCAGCAGTCCTCCTCAGTATGACGGGGAGCTGTTTTTT. Its translation: CASSPPQYDGELFF.

This chain uses TRBV20-1 with TRBJ2-5; 11 bases agree with TRBD2. CDR3 length: 14 residues. J gave up 7 bases and V 0 bases, and 4 bases lay outside the gene matches. The germline CDR1 and CDR2 sequences are DFQATT and SNEGSKA (reference sequence). In DNA, the CDR3 is TGCAGTGCTAGAGATGTAGCGGGAGGGGGGACCCAGTACTTC. Its protein product is CSARDVAGGGTQYF.

As concerns this clonotype: Possible read error: a much larger clone is one base away. The chain has TRBV28 and TRBJ2-5, with TRBD1 identical over 9 bases. Germline V lookup: CDR1 MDHEN, CDR2 SYDVKM. This CDR3 region has 15 residues. V gave up 9 bases and J gave up 2 bases; unmatched junction bases: 10. The DNA of the CDR3 is TGTGCCAGGAGGGACCGGGACAGGGCTCAAGAGACCCAGTACTTC. It translates to CARRDRDRAQETQYF.

The chain has TRBV20-1 and TRBJ2-2; D might be TRBD1 (6 bases). Trimming took 6 bases from V and 2 from J, leaving 16 bases between them. CDR3 length: 15 amino acids. Germline lookup yields CDR1 DFQATT and CDR2 SNEGSKA (reference sequence). CDR3 sequence (DNA): TGCAGTGCATTGGTGGGGACACATAACACCGGGGAGCTGTTTTTT. This sequence encodes CSALVGTHNTGELFF.

There are a few counts of this clonotype. The chain has TRBV19 and TRBJ2-2, with 10 bases lining up with TRBD2. Germline V gene lookup returns CDR1 LNHDA and CDR2 SQIVND (reference sequence). The J segment lost 4 bases and the V segment lost 3 bases, leaving 5 bases of the junction unmatched. CDR3 length: 16 residues. CDR3 coding DNA: TGTGCCAGTAGTATCCTAGCGGGGGACCTCACCGGGGAGCTGTTTTTT. This sequence encodes CASSILAGDLTGELFF.

Ten or more counts support this clonotype. CDR3: CASRDWGTANEKLFF. CDR3 DNA: TGTGCCAGCCGCGATTGGGGGACAGCTAATGAAAAACTGTTTTTT. This chain uses TRBV28 with TRBJ1-4, with 7 positions matching TRBD1. The germline CDR1 and CDR2 sequences are MDHEN and SYDVKM. V lost 8 bases, J lost 3 bases, and 9 bases stayed unmatched. The CDR3 is made up of 15 amino acids.

This chain uses TRBV6-2 or TRBV6-3 with TRBJ1-2; D is ambiguous. This CDR3 region has 16 residues. Trimming left V 3 bases short and J 1 base short, with 15 bases between. Germline V CDR1 and CDR2: MNHEY, SVGEGT. The CDR3 region has the DNA TGTGCCAGCAGTTATTACGGGCAGGAGCTTAACTATGGCTACACCTTC. Its translation is CASSYYGQELNYGYTF.

The V call is TRBV28, the J call TRBJ2-7; D possibly corresponds to TRBD1 (5 bases). Between the trimmed V and J ends, which lost 2 bases and 5 bases, there was a span of 13 bases. CDR1 and CDR2 (germline): MDHEN, SYDVKM. CDR3 length: 14 amino acids. The CDR3 DNA sequence: TGTGCCAGCAGTTTACTGGGCAGGGAAAACGAGCAGTACTTC. Translation gives CASSLLGRENEQYF. Drawing the rest from reference TRBV28 and TRBJ2-7, the complete variable domain is DVKVTQSSRYLVKRTGEKVFLECVQDMDHENMFWYRQDPGLGLRLIYFSYDVKMKEKGDIPEGYSVSREKKERFSLILESASTNQTSMYLCASSLLGRENEQYFGPGTRLTVT.

This clonotype was counted only a few times. The chain recombines TRBV10-3 with TRBJ1-4, with D possibly TRBD1 on 6 matching bases. V lost 6 bases to trimming and J lost 5 bases, with 22 bases between them. The germline gives CDR1 ENHRY, CDR2 SYGVKD. The CDR3 runs to 17 residues. This CDR3 is CAISPRGGTFVNEKLFF. Here the CDR3 DNA reads TGTGCCATCAGCCCCCGGGGGGGCACTTTTGTGAATGAAAAACTGTTTTTT.